The rows below give T cell receptor beta chains drawn from one sample of a study of neurological immune-mediated disorders. TCRdb reprocessed the 5' RACE reads via MiXCR and lists one record per CDR3 protein. The profile shows almost 30,000 distinct CDR3 sequences, about 12% of them singletons. Sample: PBMCs. These TCRs come from a woman aged 55-75 years in good health. The CDR3 runs from the conserved cysteine through the conserved F or W. D genes are given only for firm matches. Size is omitted from some rows. Given values are once, few, many or a class for expanded clones.

TRBD2 many TRBJ2-1 TRBV5-1 CASREGLQSEQFF TGCGCCAGCCGGGAGGGACTCCAGAGTGAGCAGTTCTTC
- many TRBJ2-7 TRBV3-1 CASSPLKGLSYEQYF TGTGCCAGCAGCCCGCTGAAGGGCCTCTCCTACGAGCAGTACTTC
- medium-sized TRBJ1-5 TRBV27 CASRARGEDSNQPQHF TGTGCCAGCAGGGCTAGGGGGGAGGATAGCAATCAGCCCCAGCATTTT
TRBD2 many TRBJ2-3 TRBV5-1 CASSSGLAGQFF TGCGCCAGCAGCTCGGGACTAGCGGGGCAGTTTTTT
TRBD2 many TRBJ2-5 TRBV5-1 CASSLISGGNTETQYF TGCGCCAGCAGCTTGATATCGGGGGGGAACACGGAGACCCAGTACTTC
- many TRBJ1-2 TRBV12-3/TRBV12-4 CASSFSGTAYGYTF TGTGCCAGCAGTTTTTCCGGGACTGCCTATGGCTACACCTTC
TRBD2 many TRBJ2-1 TRBV7-2 CASSLVGLAGGGNEQFF TGTGCCAGCAGCTTGGTGGGACTAGCGGGGGGAGGCAATGAGCAGTTCTTC
TRBD1 many TRBJ1-2 TRBV6-9 CASSWGSRDRVYGYTF TGTGCCAGCAGCTGGGGAAGTCGGGACAGGGTCTATGGCTACACCTTC
- many TRBJ1-2 TRBV6-5 CASSWSSGDYGYTF TGTGCCAGCAGTTGGAGTTCAGGGGACTATGGCTACACCTTC
TRBD2 many TRBJ2-1 TRBV29-1 CSVVGFGGAFYNEQFF TGCAGCGTTGTAGGTTTCGGGGGGGCCTTCTACAATGAGCAGTTCTTC
TRBD2 many TRBJ2-7 TRBV7-2 CASSLGLTGGEQYF TGTGCCAGCAGCCTAGGACTGACCGGGGGGGAGCAGTACTTC
- many TRBJ2-5 TRBV5-1 CASSLDRTFKETQYF TGCGCCAGCAGCTTGGACAGGACTTTTAAAGAGACCCAGTACTTC
TRBD1 many TRBJ2-7 TRBV6-2/TRBV6-3 CASSSWTGAYEQYF TGTGCCAGCAGTTCGTGGACAGGGGCGTACGAGCAGTACTTC
- many TRBJ2-2 TRBV18 CASSPPSKKDTGELFF TGTGCCAGCTCACCACCCTCCAAAAAGGACACCGGGGAGCTGTTTTTT
- many TRBJ2-3 TRBV6-5 CASSFSPDTQYF TGTGCCAGCAGTTTTTCGCCAGATACGCAGTATTTT
TRBD2 once TRBJ2-7 TRBV28 CSSSRGDYEQYF TGTTCCAGCAGCCGGGGGGACTACGAGCAGTACTTC
- many TRBJ1-1 TRBV5-1 CASSLGVRGHTEAFF TGCGCCAGCAGCTTGGGTGTCAGGGGCCACACTGAAGCTTTCTTT
TRBD1 many TRBJ1-5 TRBV7-2 CASSRTGGGNQPQHF TGTGCCAGCAGCCGCACAGGGGGCGGCAATCAGCCCCAGCATTTT
TRBD2 many TRBJ2-1 TRBV6-2/TRBV6-3 CASRILAGGPSEQFF TGTGCCAGCAGGATTTTAGCGGGGGGGCCGAGTGAGCAGTTCTTC
- many TRBJ1-2 TRBV20-1 CSAQPRTSYGYTF TGCAGTGCTCAACCCAGGACAAGCTATGGCTACACCTTC
TRBD1 many TRBJ2-7 TRBV12-3/TRBV12-4 CASRRDRGIVGYEQYF TGTGCCAGCAGGCGGGACAGGGGAATCGTTGGCTACGAGCAGTACTTC
- many TRBJ1-4 TRBV5-1 CASSSGRSYNEKLFF TGCGCCAGCAGCTCCGGTCGTAGTTATAATGAAAAACTGTTTTTT
- many TRBJ1-6 TRBV28 CASSVPRLLNSPLHF TGTGCCAGCAGCGTACCTCGACTCCTAAATTCACCCCTCCACTTT
- - TRBJ2-5 TRBV12-3/TRBV12-4 CASSQGTQSGSQYF TGTGCCAGCAGCCAGGGTACACAGTCAGGGTCCCAGTACTTC
- many TRBJ2-7 TRBV5-1 CASSLHSEEYEQYF TGCGCCAGCAGCTTACACAGCGAGGAGTACGAGCAGTACTTC
- many TRBJ2-1 TRBV18 CASSPVTNEQFF TGTGCCAGCTCCCCAGTGACCAATGAGCAGTTCTTC
TRBD1 many TRBJ2-2 TRBV10-3 CASRDRENSGELFF TGTGCCAGCAGGGACAGGGAAAACTCCGGGGAGCTGTTTTTT
- - TRBJ2-2 TRBV2 CAISLGTSGAGELFF TGTGCCATCAGCCTCGGGACTTCCGGAGCGGGGGAGCTGTTTTTT
TRBD1 many TRBJ2-3 TRBV10-3 CAISDRRQGSTDTQYF TGTGCCATCAGTGACCGCCGACAGGGGAGCACAGATACGCAGTATTTT
- many TRBJ1-2 TRBV20-1 CSALGTGSYGYTF TGCAGTGCTTTAGGAACTGGAAGCTATGGCTACACCTTC
- many TRBJ1-2 TRBV20-1 CSARGTSGGYTF TGCAGTGCTAGGGGGACTTCGGGGGGCTACACCTTC
TRBD2 many TRBJ2-3 TRBV5-1 CASSFTSGGARTQYF TGCGCCAGCAGCTTTACTAGCGGGGGGGCGCGGACGCAGTATTTT
- many TRBJ2-2 TRBV11-2 CASSLDWGDITTGELFF TGTGCCAGCAGCTTAGACTGGGGGGACATAACGACCGGGGAGCTGTTTTTT
TRBD1 many TRBJ2-7 TRBV5-1 CASSGTGITYEQYF TGCGCCAGCAGCGGGACAGGGATTACCTACGAGCAGTACTTC
- - TRBJ1-1 TRBV20-1 CSARGWAGQNTEAFF TGCAGTGCTAGAGGGTGGGCAGGCCAGAACACTGAAGCTTTCTTT
- many TRBJ1-6 TRBV20-1 CSAMGESSYNSPLHF TGCAGTGCTATGGGGGAGAGCTCCTATAATTCACCCCTCCACTTT